This T cell receptor beta chain was identified during a study of OX40 agonist ivuxolimab in advanced cancers. Background on the whole study: Ivuxolimab was an agonistic, fully human IgG2 monoclonal antibody directed against OX40 (CD134), a costimulatory receptor. Peripheral TCRbeta sequencing aimed to test whether ivuxolimab altered TCR sequence diversity and caused clonal T-cell expansion. Of the approximately 53 patients in dose escalation, about 20 had hepatocellular carcinoma, approximately 15 had melanoma, 9 had renal cell carcinoma and 9 had head and neck cancer. Partial responses were achieved by three dose-escalation patients, of whom one had hepatocellular carcinoma and two had cutaneous melanoma. Intravenous ivuxolimab was administered to patients every 2 weeks at six dose levels: 0.01, 0.1, 0.3, 1.5, 3 and 10 mg/kg. The paper reports the monotherapy dose-escalation portion (N of about 50 patients) of the phase I ivuxolimab trial. In the dose-escalation cohort, around four fifths of patients were male, and the mean age was approximately 60 years with a range of about 20 to 90. Patients were allowed to have had prior anti-PD-1, anti-PD-L1 or anti-CTLA-4 therapy, and 30% to 40% of the dose-escalation patients had been treated with checkpoint inhibitors. Study-wide findings and limitations: At doses of 0.1 to 3.0 mg/kg, clonal expansion of both CD4+ and CD8+ T cells in blood was seen between baseline and week 6. In the 0.1-3.0 mg/kg groups, partial responders were among the patients with the lowest normalized peripheral clonal expansion, particularly in CD8+ T cells. Low levels of normalized T-cell clonal expansion were also seen in some patients who did not respond. Which antigens the clonally expanded peripheral T cells were specific for was not determined. On average, CD8+ T cells showed more expanded clones than CD4+ T cells after ivuxolimab.

To sequence the TCRbeta CDR3 region, genomic DNA was isolated from the sorted cells. TCRbeta CDR3 regions were sequenced using the immunoSEQ Assay. TCRdb retrieved this table from immuneACCESS and kept in-frame rearrangements only. Not all clones are present; in checked studies, unresolved V genes account for under half, and no reason is known for the remainder. The sample yields 20,000 or so clones; about 85% were counted once. Of the sample, 37% falls within the top ten clones. Patients with a history of autoimmune disease or receiving systemic immunosuppression were excluded from the trial. Peripheral blood for TCR sequencing was drawn from every dose cohort at baseline, at cycle 4 day 1 and at cycle 7 day 1. The samples were drawn from a first-in-human, open-label, multicenter phase I dose-escalation trial of ivuxolimab. Adults with locally advanced or metastatic head and neck squamous cell, hepatocellular, melanoma or renal cell carcinoma were enrolled in the trial. CD4+ and CD8+ T cells were sorted separately from peripheral blood before TCR sequencing.

From cysteine to phenylalanine, the CDR3 is 14 amino acids long. CDR3 DNA is the only sequence kept; it has 42 bases, read in frame from the first base. Trimming leaves V shorter by 8 bases and J shorter by 1 base, with the junction holding 7 bases beyond the gene matches. The germline V gene supplies CDR1 MNHEY and CDR2 SVGAGI. Turning to this clone: The antigen it binds to is not known. No much larger clone exists at a distance of one base, and base qualities are not known.

This receptor was obtained from an adult with an advanced solid tumor such as melanoma, head and neck, liver or kidney cancer. The material was CD4+ or CD8+ T cells sorted from blood, obtained in a trial of the OX40 agonist ivuxolimab. The rearrangement joined TRBV6-5 to TRBJ2-5; 7 central nucleotides agree with TRBD1. This receptor has the CDR3 CASDRENIQETQYF. The DNA is as follows: TGTGCCAGCGACAGGGAAAATATCCAAGAGACCCAGTACTTC.